The present T cell receptor (beta chain) was sequenced within a study of beta chain features in type 1 diabetes. Findings and caveats of the study: Within the patient group, naive, central memory and Treg TCRB repertoires appeared more similar to each other than within healthy donors. Type 1 diabetes patients showed a moderate but significant shortening of TCRB CDR3s in all four CD4+ subsets. Sequencing from cDNA could over-represent high-TCR-expressing cells. Any PCR bias toward short templates would affect both groups alike.

Since all of the isolated RNA was reverse transcribed, expressed TCRB transcripts were what got sequenced. Measured with immunoSEQ multiplex PCR; TCRdb has only the in-frame clones, and not every one. The sample has under 200,000 clones; around a tenth are singletons. Concerning this clone itself: Its antigen is still unknown.

Sorted cells reached over 95% purity in every population. The specimen was central memory CD4+ T cells from blood. The sequence derives from a man younger than 45 with type 1 diabetes.

Written as DNA, the CDR3 is TGTGCCAGCAGCAAATATTACCCAGTAGCGGGAAGAGAGCAGTACTTC. It is translated as CASSKYYPVAGREQYF. V gene TRBV21-1 combines with J gene TRBJ2-7; the D segment call TRBD2 is taken from the table without a DNA check. TRBV21-1 is a pseudogene locus. The CDR3 sequence is 16 residues long.